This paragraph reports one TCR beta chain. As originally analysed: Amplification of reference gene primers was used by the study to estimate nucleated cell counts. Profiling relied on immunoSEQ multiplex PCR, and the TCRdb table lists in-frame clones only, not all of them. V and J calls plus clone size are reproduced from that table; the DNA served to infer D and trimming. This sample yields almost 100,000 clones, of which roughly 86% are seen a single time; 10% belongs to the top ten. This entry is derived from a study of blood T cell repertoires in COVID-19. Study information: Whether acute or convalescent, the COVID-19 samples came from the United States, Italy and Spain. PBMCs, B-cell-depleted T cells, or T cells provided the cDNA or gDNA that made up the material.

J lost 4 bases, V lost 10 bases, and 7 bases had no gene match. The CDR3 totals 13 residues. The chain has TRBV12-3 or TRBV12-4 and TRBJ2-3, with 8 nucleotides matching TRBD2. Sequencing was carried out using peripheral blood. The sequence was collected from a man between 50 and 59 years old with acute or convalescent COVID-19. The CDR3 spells CATGRGKPDTQYF. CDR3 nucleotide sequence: TGTGCCACCGGGAGGGGCAAGCCAGATACGCAGTATTTT.